This T cell receptor (beta chain) was obtained from a study of a mutant IDH1 vaccine in newly diagnosed glioma (TCRdb year 2021). With regard to the full study: The approximately 29 treated patients were approximately 60% male and around 40% female, with a mean age of approximately 40 years. Peripheral blood samples were drawn at six visits, namely V03 (baseline), V05, V07, V10, V12 and V13. Prior to enrollment, patients had been given standard therapy consisting of radiotherapy alone, temozolomide alone, or radiochemotherapy with temozolomide, with the combination given to most patients. Longitudinal TCRB deep sequencing was performed for approximately 24 treated patients wherever samples were available for exploratory analyses. The paper's findings and limits, for the study overall: Availability determined which PBMC samples were chosen for TCRB deep sequencing. Immune responses induced by the vaccine were seen in roughly 92% of patients across multiple MHC alleles. No apparent relationship was observed between pseudoprogression and alterations in the top peripheral T cell clonotypes detected by TCRB sequencing. The authors stated that sample limitations prevented analyses of patient blood samples from being reproduced.

Relative to germline, V is 0 bases shorter and J is 7 bases shorter, with 15 bases between their ends. CDR1 is given as GTSNPN and CDR2 as SVGIG, both from the germline V gene (reference sequence). The CDR3 measures 14 amino acids from cysteine to phenylalanine. The sequence is cut down to CDR3 DNA, 42 bases in frame from base 1. A remark on this clone: It has no known antigen specificity. Qualities for individual bases were not recorded, and no much larger clone is one base off.

The method behind the library was the immunoSEQ multiplex PCR assay. Rearranged TCR beta chain sequences were amplified using the hsTCRB Kit according to the manufacturer's protocol. Sequencing of TCRB libraries was carried out on an Illumina MiSeq. On the authors' methods: The proprietary platform of the kit vendor was used for demultiplexing, trimming and gene mapping. TCRdb mirrors the immuneACCESS table, restricted to in-frame sequences. Some clones are absent from its copies; in checked studies, under half trace to an unresolved V gene, and the reason for the others is unknown. Clone size and V and J calls were adopted from that table, with D and trimming inferred from the DNA. The sample contains some 59,000 clones, roughly 80% of them found a single time. Approximately 19% of the sample is held by the ten biggest clonotypes. What this sample's time point label stands for: baseline, week 1 (first vaccination visit). The meaning of the sample's treatment or condition label: pre-vaccination baseline after standard-of-care therapy. Newly diagnosed WHO grade 3 or 4 IDH1-mutant astrocytomas showing loss of nuclear ATRX were present in the donors. The samples were drawn from NOA16, a multicentre, single-arm, open-label phase I trial in Germany that tested a mutant IDH1 peptide vaccine in humans for the first time. For immunogenicity testing, the blood drawn at visit V03 was used as the baseline sample. Genomic DNA for TCRB sequencing was isolated from EDTA blood with the DNeasy Blood and Tissue Kit.

The chain couples TRBV30 to TRBJ1-2, with TRBD1 perhaps the D gene, on 6 matching bases. This clonotype originated in a young man with glioma. This material consisted of PBMCs, taken from a glioma patient treated with radiotherapy, temozolomide or both. The bases are TGTGCCTGGAGTGTATATCGGGGGGCCGCTGGCTACACCTTC. This translates into CAWSVYRGAAGYTF.